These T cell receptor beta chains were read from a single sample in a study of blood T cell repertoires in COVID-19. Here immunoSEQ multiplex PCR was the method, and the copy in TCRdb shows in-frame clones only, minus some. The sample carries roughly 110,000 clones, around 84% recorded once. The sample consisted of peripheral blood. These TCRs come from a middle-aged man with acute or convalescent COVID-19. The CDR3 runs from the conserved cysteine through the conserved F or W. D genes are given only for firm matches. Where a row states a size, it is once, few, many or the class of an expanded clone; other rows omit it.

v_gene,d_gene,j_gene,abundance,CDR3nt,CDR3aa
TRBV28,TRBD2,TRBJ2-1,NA,TGTGCCAGCAGTTCCCGTACTAGCGGGAGAGCCAGGCATGAGCAGTTCTTC,CASSSRTSGRARHEQFF
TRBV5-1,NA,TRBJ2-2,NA,TGCGCCAGCAGCTTCCTAGTTGGGACCGGGGAGCTGTTTTTT,CASSFLVGTGELFF
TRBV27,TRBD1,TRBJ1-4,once,TGTGCCAGCAGTATACGACAGGGAACTAATGAAAAACTGTTTTTT,CASSIRQGTNEKLFF
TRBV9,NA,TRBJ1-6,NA,TGTGCCAGCAGCGCCGCCGGGACACCTAGCTCCTATAATTCACCCCTCCACTTT,CASSAAGTPSSYNSPLHF
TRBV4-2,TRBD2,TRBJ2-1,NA,TGTGCCAGCAGCCACATTAGCGGGGGGGCCAATGAGCAGTTCTTC,CASSHISGGANEQFF
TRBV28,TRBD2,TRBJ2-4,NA,TGTGCCAGCAGTTTAGCGGGAGGGCCTAAAAACATTCAGTACTTC,CASSLAGGPKNIQYF
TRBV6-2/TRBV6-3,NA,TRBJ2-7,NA,TGTGCCAGCAGTAATCCGGACGGGACCTACGAGCAGTACTTC,CASSNPDGTYEQYF
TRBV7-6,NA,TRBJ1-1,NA,TGTGCCAGCAGCTCAGGGAGGACTGAAGCTTTCTTT,CASSSGRTEAFF
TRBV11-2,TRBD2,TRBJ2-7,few,TGTGCCAGCGGAAAGCGGGGTGCCTACGAGCAGTACTTC,CASGKRGAYEQYF
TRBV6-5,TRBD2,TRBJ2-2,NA,TGTGCCAGCCGTACCGCGGGAGGGGTCACCGGGGAGCTGTTTTTT,CASRTAGGVTGELFF
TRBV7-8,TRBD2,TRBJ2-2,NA,TGTGCCAGCAGCTTTGTAGCGGGGGCGAACACCGGGGAGCTGTTTTTT,CASSFVAGANTGELFF
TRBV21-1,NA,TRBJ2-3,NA,TGTGCCAGGGGGGGGCCCCCTAGCACAGATACGCAGTATTTT,CARGGPPSTDTQYF
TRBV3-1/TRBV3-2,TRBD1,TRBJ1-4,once,TGTGCCAGCAGCCAAGGGACAGGGGTTGTGGAAAAACTGTTTTTT,CASSQGTGVVEKLFF
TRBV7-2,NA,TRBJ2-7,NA,TGTGCCAGCAGCTTAACAGCGACTACCTACGAGCAGTACTTC,CASSLTATTYEQYF
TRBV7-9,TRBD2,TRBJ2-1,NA,TGTGCCAGCAGCTTCGACCCGGGTAGCGGGGGGCAGTTCTTC,CASSFDPGSGGQFF
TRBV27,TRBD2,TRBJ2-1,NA,TGTGCCAGCAGTTTCGGACTAGCTCCCCTCAATGAGCAGTTCTTC,CASSFGLAPLNEQFF
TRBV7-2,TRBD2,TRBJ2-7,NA,TGTGCCAGCAGCCTCATGAGCGGGAGGAGGTACGAGCAGTACTTC,CASSLMSGRRYEQYF
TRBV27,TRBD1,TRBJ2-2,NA,TGTGCCAGCAGTGCCTCACAGGGGCTGGACACCGGGGAGCTGTTTTTT,CASSASQGLDTGELFF
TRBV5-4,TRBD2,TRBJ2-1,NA,TGTGCCAGCACCCGGGGGCGGGCTAGCGGGGAGTACAATGAGCAGTTCTTC,CASTRGRASGEYNEQFF
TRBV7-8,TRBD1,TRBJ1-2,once,TGTGCCAGCAGCCCACCCCCCGACAGGGCGGGGGGGCGAGCGTCCATAGCTAACTATGGCTACACCTTC,CASSPPPDRAGGRASIANYGYTF
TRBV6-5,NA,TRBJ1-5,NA,TGTGCCAGCACGGTAGATAGCAATCAGCCCCAGCATTTT,CASTVDSNQPQHF
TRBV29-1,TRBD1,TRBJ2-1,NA,TGCAGCGATGGGACAGGGCAGTTCTTC,CSDGTGQFF
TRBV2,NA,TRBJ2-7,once,TGTGCCAGCAGTATTCTCGGGGAAGCCTACGAGCAGTACTTC,CASSILGEAYEQYF
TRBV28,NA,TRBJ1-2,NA,TGTGCCAGCAGTTTGACGGGTAACTATGGCTACACCTTC,CASSLTGNYGYTF
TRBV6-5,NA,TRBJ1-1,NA,TGTGCCAGCAGATTGACAGTGAACACTGAAGCTTTCTTT,CASRLTVNTEAFF
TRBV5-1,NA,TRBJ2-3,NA,TGCGCCAGCAGCGGGGCGAACCCCACAGATACGCAGTATTTT,CASSGANPTDTQYF
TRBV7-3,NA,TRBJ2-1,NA,TGTGCCAGCAGCCTACAAGGAACTAGCCCGAATGAGCAGTTCTTC,CASSLQGTSPNEQFF
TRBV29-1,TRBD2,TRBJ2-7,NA,TGCAGCGTTGACGGACTAGCGGGGACTCCCCACGAGCAGTACTTC,CSVDGLAGTPHEQYF
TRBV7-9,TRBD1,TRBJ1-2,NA,TGTGCCAGCAGCACGCGACAGGGCTCCTATGGCTACACCTTC,CASSTRQGSYGYTF
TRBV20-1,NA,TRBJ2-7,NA,TGCAGTGCTAGTTTCCTCAACATACCCCTCTGGGAGCAGTACTTC,CSASFLNIPLWEQYF
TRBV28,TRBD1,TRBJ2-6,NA,TGTGCCAGCACCTCGACAGGGATAGGTATCTGGGCCAACGTCCTGACTTTC,CASTSTGIGIWANVLTF
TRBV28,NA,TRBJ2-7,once,TGTGCCAGCAGTTTATACCGACAGGGACTCTACGAGCAGTACTTC,CASSLYRQGLYEQYF
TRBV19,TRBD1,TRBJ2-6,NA,TGTGCCAGTAGGACGGGGACAGTTGGGGCCAACGTCCTGACTTTC,CASRTGTVGANVLTF
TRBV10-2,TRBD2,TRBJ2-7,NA,TGCGCCAGCGGTCTAGCGGGGGCCTACGAGCAGTACTTC,CASGLAGAYEQYF
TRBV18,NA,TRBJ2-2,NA,TGTGCCAGCTCACCTGGACAGATGGGCACCGGGGAGCTGTTTTTT,CASSPGQMGTGELFF
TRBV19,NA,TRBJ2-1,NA,TGTGCCAGTAGTATTCGGGAATACAATGAGCAGTTCTTC,CASSIREYNEQFF